This T cell receptor beta chain was found in a study of TIL therapy for anti-PD-1-resistant metastatic lung cancer. General study results and limits: The cohort had more treatment-naive, never-smoker and oncogene-addicted patients than typical. TIL clonotype persistence in blood showed no apparent association with response.

The time point denotes: pre-treatment sample, taken before nivolumab and TIL therapy. Patients were adults with stage 4 NSCLC. This CDR3 has 9 amino acids. Trimming left V 1 base short and J 11 bases short, with 3 bases between. Per germline, CDR1 SGHDT and CDR2 YYEEEE. In the case of this clone: Its antigen is unidentified.

The libraries were made with immunoSEQ v3. Sequencing depth was about 2 million read pairs for survey level, roughly 4.5-6.5 million for deep. The data were produced by immunoSEQ multiplex PCR, yet TCRdb's version contains in-frame clones alone and is incomplete. The sample lists about 19,000 clones; 60% to 80% were seen once. The material sequenced was blood, taken at baseline. The sequence was obtained from a person aged 25-79 years with non-small cell lung cancer. The rearrangement links TRBV5-6 to TRBJ2-5; no reliable D call. The CDR3 DNA is TGTGCCAGCAGCTTGCCTCAGTACTTC. Translating it yields CASSLPQYF.